These 9 T cell receptor beta chains came from one sample sequenced in a study of T cells in Graves' hyperthyroidism and ophthalmopathy (dated by TCRdb to between 2018 and 2021). The library came from multiplex PCR. Sequencing took place on an Illumina HiSeq 2000. TCR beta CDR3 regions were amplified from RNA transcripts. The TCR CDR3 was subjected to a first round of RT-PCR using the HTBI primer set and the Qiagen OneStep RT-PCR kit. The public reads were run again by TCRdb, first through fastp at Q25 and then through MiXCR, and only productive beta chains were kept. Each CDR3 protein appears once, grouped with its most common genes and DNA. This sample comprises about 720,000 distinct CDR3 sequences, roughly a sixth of them detected only once. The ten biggest clones cover approximately 16% of the sample. The sample consisted of blood. These receptors all stem from a woman between 50 and 59 years old with Graves' hyperthyroidism that later progressed to Graves' ophthalmopathy.

The chain combines TRBV12-5 with TRBJ2-5; D unresolved. V was trimmed by 10 bases and J by 0 bases, leaving 15 bases between them. The CDR3 loop spans 14 amino acids. The V gene's germline CDR1 is LGHNT and CDR2 FRNRAP. The CDR3 protein is CATETTAYQETQYF. The CDR3 nucleotides read TGTGCTACCGAAACTACAGCGTACCAAGAGACCCAGTACTTC.

Ten or more counts support this clonotype. J is TRBJ1-5 and V is TRBV20-1; no clear D. The CDR3 length is 16 residues. Trimming stripped 0 bases from V and 0 bases from J, with 12 bases between. Germline V gene data show CDR1 as DFQATT and CDR2 as SNEGSKA (reference sequence). Here the CDR3 DNA reads TGCAGTGCTAGAGATTGGAGCCAGTCTAGCAATCAGCCCCAGCATTTT. Its translation is CSARDWSQSSNQPQHF.

Ten or more counts support this clonotype. The rearrangement joins TRBV3-1 to TRBJ2-1, with 11 bases lining up with TRBD2. Trimming took 1 base from V and 5 from J; bases not matched to a gene: 4. CDR1 is LGHDT and CDR2 is YNNKEL in the germline V gene (reference sequence). CDR3 size: 16 residues. In nucleotides, the CDR3 is TGTGCCAGCAGCCAAGGACTAGCGGGGCACAACAATGAGCAGTTCTTC. Translating gives CASSQGLAGHNNEQFF.

The V call is TRBV7-9, the J call TRBJ1-2; possibly TRBD1 for D (6 bases). Trimming stripped 5 bases from V and 4 bases from J, with 17 bases between. Per the germline V gene, CDR1 is SEHNR and CDR2 is FQNEAQ (reference sequence). The CDR3 length is 15 residues. The CDR3 bases are TGTGCCAGCAGCGGATCGGGACACTTGGTCTATGGCTACACCTTC. Encoded protein: CASSGSGHLVYGYTF.

In this sample, this clonotype turned up many times. The chain recombines TRBV11-2 with TRBJ1-6, with D possibly TRBD1 on 5 matching bases. The CDR3 spans 16 residues. Germline loops: CDR1 SGHAT, CDR2 FQNNGV. V dropped 1 base and J dropped 3 bases, with 10 bases sitting between them. CDR3 loop: CASSLGGGNYNSPLHF. CDR3 in DNA: TGTGCCAGCAGCTTAGGGGGGGGTAACTATAATTCACCCCTCCACTTT.

The CDR3 sequence is CASGTDNEQFF. The CDR3 DNA reads as TGTGCCAGTGGGACAGACAATGAGCAGTTCTTC. The V and J genes are TRBV7-6 and TRBJ2-1, with 7 nucleotides matching TRBD1. The CDR3 loop spans 11 amino acids. CDR1 is SGHVS and CDR2 is FNYEAQ in the germline V gene. V was clipped by 9 bases and J by 5 bases; unmatched bases: 1.

Turning to this clonotype: The junction differs from germline at one of its ends, possibly a read error. V gene TRBV15 combines with J gene TRBJ2-1, with D possibly TRBD2 on 6 matching bases. CDR1 LNHNV and CDR2 YYDKDF come from the germline V gene (reference sequence). The CDR3 loop spans 15 amino acids. CDR3 nucleotides: TGTGCCACCAGCAGAGATCGGGGAGGTTACAATGGGCAGTTCTTC. Encoded protein: CATSRDRGGYNGQFF.

The V call is TRBV19, the J call TRBJ2-5, with 14 nucleotides matching TRBD2. The CDR3 length is 21 residues. Germline CDR1 LNHDA, CDR2 SQIVND (reference sequence). With 2 bases clipped from V and 1 base from J, the junction kept 15 bases outside the gene matches. The CDR3 is CASSISFWGLAGVTLQETQYF. CDR3 sequence (DNA): TGTGCCAGTAGTATATCCTTTTGGGGACTAGCGGGGGTTACCCTCCAAGAGACCCAGTACTTC.

A word on this clonotype: This may be a read error: a much more frequent sequence differs by one nucleotide. The chain is built from TRBV27 and TRBJ1-1; 7 bases match TRBD1. This CDR3 comprises 13 residues. From germline, CDR1 is MNHEY and CDR2 SMNVEV (reference sequence). The CDR3 DNA reads TGTGCCACCTCGGGACAGTTGAACACTGAAGCTCTCTTT. Amino acids: CATSGQLNTEALF.